These 18 T cell receptor beta chains came from one sample sequenced in a study of cytomegalovirus exposure and HLA in healthy donors. PCR used 60 Vbeta primers and 13 Jbeta primers. This table comes from immunoSEQ multiplex PCR, and its TCRdb copy is limited to in-frame clones, with some not included. The sample consists of about 150,000 clones, more than 60% of them appearing once. Sequencing was carried out using PBMCs. The receptors shown here come from a woman in her thirties in good health and CMV-seronegative.

The genes are TRBV19 and TRBJ2-1, with D perhaps TRBD1 (6 bases). Looked up from germline, CDR1 is LNHDA and CDR2 is SQIVND (reference sequence). The CDR3 totals 15 residues. V was cut by 3 bases and J by 6 bases, with 15 bases left in between. The CDR3, as DNA: TGTGCCAGTAGTATCGGAGACAGGATTTTCAATGAGCAGTTCTTC. It translates to CASSIGDRIFNEQFF.

This chain connects TRBV2 to TRBJ1-1; TRBD1 might be the D (5 bases). With 5 bases removed from V and 5 bases from J, the gap between germline ends came to 24 bases. Germline V CDR1 and CDR2: SNHLY, FYNNEI. CDR3 size: 17 residues. The CDR3, as DNA: TGTGCCAGCAGTCTCCTCCACCGGGCACTCCGGGGGACTGAAGCTTTCTTT. Its translation: CASSLLHRALRGTEAFF.

This chain uses TRBV11-2 with TRBJ1-1, with no clear D. The CDR3 loop spans 13 amino acids. Trimming took 6 bases from V and 7 from J, leaving 15 bases between them. CDR1 SGHAT and CDR2 FQNNGV come from the germline V gene. This CDR3 reads CASRNFGLGEAFF. DNA of the CDR3: TGTGCCAGCAGAAACTTCGGCCTAGGTGAAGCTTTCTTT.

This chain connects TRBV5-1 to TRBJ2-7; tentative D call: TRBD2 (6 bases). The V gene lost 7 bases and the J gene lost 0 bases, with 17 bases spanning the gap. CDR1 and CDR2 from the germline V gene are SGHRS and YFSETQ. This CDR3 has 15 residues. The CDR3 DNA sequence: TGCGCCAGCCGCGCGGGACCAGGGAGCTCCTACGAGCAGTACTTC. Protein sequence: CASRAGPGSSYEQYF.

The chain recombines TRBV9 with TRBJ2-3; 7 bases match TRBD1. Germline assignment: CDR1 SGDLS and CDR2 YYNGEE. The CDR3 totals 15 residues. J lost 8 bases, V lost 3 bases, and 12 bases had no gene match. CDR3 coding DNA: TGTGCCAGCAGCGCACCCGGGACAGCAAGGACTACGCAGTATTTT. Translation gives CASSAPGTARTTQYF.

The V call is TRBV29-1, the J call TRBJ2-5; D may be TRBD1 (5 bases). Near its end, the DNA agrees better with TRBJ2-7, so the J call may be wrong. Germline V gives CDR1 SQVTM, CDR2 ANQGSEA. CDR3 length: 17 amino acids. CDR3 in amino acids: CSVVAPKGPWGSYEQYF. CDR3 DNA: TGCAGCGTTGTTGCTCCAAAGGGGCCTTGGGGCTCCTACGAGCAGTACTTC.

The chain couples TRBV28 to TRBJ1-1; unclear D gene. The CDR3 has 11 residues. Trimming took off 5 bases at V and 3 bases at J, with 4 bases between the two ends. Germline V lookup: CDR1 MDHEN, CDR2 SYDVKM. DNA for the CDR3: TGTGCCAGCAGTGTCTACACTGAAGCTTTCTTT. Protein product: CASSVYTEAFF.

J is TRBJ2-2 and V is TRBV5-1, with unresolved D. Germline lookup yields CDR1 SGHRS and CDR2 YFSETQ. The CDR3 extends over 14 amino acids. Trimming cost V 4 bases and J 0 bases, with 7 bases left between them. CDR3 in amino acids: CASSRQANTGELFF. CDR3 nucleotides: TGCGCCAGCAGCCGACAAGCGAACACCGGGGAGCTGTTTTTT.

The chain joins TRBV27 to TRBJ2-3; 8 nucleotides agree with TRBD2. Germline values: CDR1 MNHEY, CDR2 SMNVEV (reference sequence). This CDR3 is 16 amino acids long. The junction had 9 bases not matched to a gene; V was cut back by 5 bases and J by 2 bases. CDR3 in amino acids: CASSGGLAITTDTQYF. The DNA of the CDR3 is TGTGCCAGCAGTGGCGGACTAGCTATTACCACAGATACGCAGTATTTT.

The chain has TRBV9 and TRBJ1-3; D is unresolved. V lost 0 bases to trimming and J lost 4 bases, with 14 bases between them. This CDR3 has 16 residues. The V gene's germline CDR1 is SGDLS and CDR2 YYNGEE. The CDR3 protein is CASSVDVRARGNTIYF. For the CDR3, the DNA is TGTGCCAGCAGCGTAGATGTGAGGGCGCGAGGAAACACCATATATTTT.

This sequence joins TRBV5-1 and TRBJ2-1, with 9 bases aligning to TRBD2. Losses at the gene ends were 0 bases for V and 8 bases for J; bases not matched to a gene: 6. Germline loops: CDR1 SGHRS, CDR2 YFSETQ. The CDR3 is made up of 15 amino acids. The CDR3 DNA sequence: TGCGCCAGCAGCTTGGACGCGGGGGGGGACCATGAGCAGTTCTTC. Protein: CASSLDAGGDHEQFF.

The chain joins TRBV7-9 to TRBJ2-1; TRBD2 matches 8 bases. V shed 11 bases and J 0 bases; nucleotides not matched to a gene: 9. Germline CDR1 is SEHNR and CDR2 is FQNEAQ (reference sequence). The CDR3 consists of 15 residues. In DNA form, the CDR3 reads TGTGCCGCCGGGGGGGGTGCGAGCTCCTACAATGAGCAGTTCTTC. Protein sequence: CAAGGGASSYNEQFF.

V is TRBV5-4 and J is TRBJ2-1; TRBD2 matches 11 bases. The CDR3 is 16 residues long. Germline CDR1 is SGHNT and CDR2 is YYREEE (reference sequence). After removal of 2 bases from V and 13 bases from J, the junction contained 14 bases not matched to a gene. CDR3 loop: CASSFGSTSGGQKQFF. The CDR3 nucleotides read TGTGCCAGCAGCTTCGGGTCCACTAGCGGGGGCCAGAAACAGTTCTTC. The entire variable domain, with the rest obtained from reference TRBV5-4 and TRBJ2-1, is as follows: ETGVTQSPTHLIKTRGQQVTLRCSSQSGHNTVSWYQQALGQGPQFIFQYYREEENGRGNFPPRFSGLQFPNYSSELNVNALELDDSALYLCASSFGSTSGGQKQFFGPGTRLTVL.

J is TRBJ1-2 and V is TRBV2; TRBD1 might be the D (5 bases). The CDR3 runs to 12 residues. Germline V gene data show CDR1 as SNHLY and CDR2 as FYNNEI. Trimming removed 6 bases from V and 4 bases from J, with 9 bases in between. CDR3 DNA: TGTGCCAGCAGGGGGCAGGGCTATGGCTACACCTTC. Translated: CASRGQGYGYTF.

The gene calls are TRBV30 and TRBJ1-3; D might be TRBD1 (5 bases). Trimming took 4 bases from V and 0 from J, leaving 10 bases between them. Germline V lookup: CDR1 GTSNPN, CDR2 SVGIG (reference sequence). The CDR3 is 14 residues long. The CDR3 sequence: CAWKKGPSGNTIYF. The CDR3 bases are TGTGCCTGGAAAAAGGGGCCCTCTGGAAACACCATATATTTT.

The V gene is TRBV7-9, the J gene TRBJ2-7; tentatively, D is TRBD1 (5 bases). CDR1 and CDR2 (germline): SEHNR, FQNEAQ (reference sequence). V lost 1 base and J 7 bases, leaving 14 bases between the germline ends. This CDR3 region has 14 residues. The CDR3 here is CASSLEVRVQEQYF. The CDR3 nucleotides are TGTGCCAGCAGCTTAGAGGTCAGGGTTCAAGAGCAGTACTTC.

The chain recombines TRBV28 with TRBJ2-1; 7 bases agree with TRBD2. The germline gives CDR1 MDHEN, CDR2 SYDVKM. The CDR3 spans 16 residues. The V and J ends lost 5 bases and 2 bases, in that order; junction bases with no gene match: 9. The CDR3 is CASSVGLAAPYNEQFF. The CDR3 DNA is TGTGCCAGCAGTGTGGGGCTAGCGGCCCCCTACAATGAGCAGTTCTTC.

CDR3 in amino acids: CAWRGGGGYTF. The DNA for the CDR3 is TGTGCCTGGAGGGGGGGAGGTGGCTACACCTTC. The chain couples TRBV30 to TRBJ1-2; tentative D call: TRBD1 (5 bases). Germline lookup yields CDR1 GTSNPN and CDR2 SVGIG (reference sequence). Trimming left V 3 bases short and J 7 bases short, with 9 bases between. The CDR3 sequence is 11 residues long.